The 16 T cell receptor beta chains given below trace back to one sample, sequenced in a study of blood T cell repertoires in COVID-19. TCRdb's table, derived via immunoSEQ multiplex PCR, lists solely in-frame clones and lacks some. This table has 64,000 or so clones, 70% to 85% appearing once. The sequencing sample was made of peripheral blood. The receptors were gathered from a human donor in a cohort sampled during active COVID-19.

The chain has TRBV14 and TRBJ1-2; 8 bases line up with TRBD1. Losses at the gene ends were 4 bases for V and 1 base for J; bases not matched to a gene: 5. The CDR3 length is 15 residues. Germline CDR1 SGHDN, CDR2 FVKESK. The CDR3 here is CASSRPTGDNYGYTF. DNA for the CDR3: TGTGCCAGCAGCCGACCGACAGGGGATAACTATGGCTACACCTTC.

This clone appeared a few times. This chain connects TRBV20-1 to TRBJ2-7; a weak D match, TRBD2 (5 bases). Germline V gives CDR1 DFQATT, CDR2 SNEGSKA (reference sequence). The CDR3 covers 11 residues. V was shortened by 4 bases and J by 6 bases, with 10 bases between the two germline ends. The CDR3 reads CSANIGVEQYF. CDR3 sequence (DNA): TGCAGTGCTAATATCGGGGTCGAGCAGTACTTC.

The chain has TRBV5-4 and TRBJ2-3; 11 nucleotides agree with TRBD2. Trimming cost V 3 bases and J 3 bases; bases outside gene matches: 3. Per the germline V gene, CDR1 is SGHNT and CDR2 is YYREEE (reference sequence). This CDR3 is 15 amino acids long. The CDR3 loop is CASSSRTSGTDTQYF. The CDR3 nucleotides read TGTGCCAGCAGCTCCCGGACTAGCGGGACAGATACGCAGTATTTT.

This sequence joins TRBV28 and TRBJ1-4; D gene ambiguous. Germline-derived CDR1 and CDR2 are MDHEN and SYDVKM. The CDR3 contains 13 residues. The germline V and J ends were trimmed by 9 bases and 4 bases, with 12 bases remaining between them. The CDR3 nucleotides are TGTGCCAGTACACAAGTATATAATGAAAAACTGTTTTTT. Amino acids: CASTQVYNEKLFF.

CDR3 bases: TGTGCCAGCAGCCTGACTAGCGGGAAGACAGATACGCAGTATTTT. This codes for CASSLTSGKTDTQYF. The V gene is TRBV6-2 or TRBV6-3, the J gene TRBJ2-3; 11 bases line up with TRBD2. V was clipped by 6 bases and J by 3 bases; unmatched bases: 5. The CDR3 consists of 15 residues. Germline CDR1 reads MNHEY; CDR2 reads SVGEGT.

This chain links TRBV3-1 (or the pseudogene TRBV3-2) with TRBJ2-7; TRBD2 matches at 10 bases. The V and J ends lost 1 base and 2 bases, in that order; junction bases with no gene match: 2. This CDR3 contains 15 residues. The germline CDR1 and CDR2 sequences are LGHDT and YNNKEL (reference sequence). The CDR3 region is CASSQGLAGTYEQYF. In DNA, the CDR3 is TGTGCCAGCAGCCAAGGACTAGCGGGTACCTACGAGCAGTACTTC.

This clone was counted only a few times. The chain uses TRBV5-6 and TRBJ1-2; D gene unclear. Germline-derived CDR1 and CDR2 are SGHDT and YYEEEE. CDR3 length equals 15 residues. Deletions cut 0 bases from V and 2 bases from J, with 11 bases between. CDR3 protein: CASSLVTNSNYGYTF. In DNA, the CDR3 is TGTGCCAGCAGCTTGGTTACCAACTCAAACTATGGCTACACCTTC.

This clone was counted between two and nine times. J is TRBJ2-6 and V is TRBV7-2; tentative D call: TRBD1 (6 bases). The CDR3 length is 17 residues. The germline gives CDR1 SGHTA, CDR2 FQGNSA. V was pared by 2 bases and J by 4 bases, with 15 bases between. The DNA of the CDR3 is TGTGCCAGCAGCTTACGGCAACAGGGAGCCGGGGCCAACGTCCTGACTTTC. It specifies CASSLRQQGAGANVLTF.

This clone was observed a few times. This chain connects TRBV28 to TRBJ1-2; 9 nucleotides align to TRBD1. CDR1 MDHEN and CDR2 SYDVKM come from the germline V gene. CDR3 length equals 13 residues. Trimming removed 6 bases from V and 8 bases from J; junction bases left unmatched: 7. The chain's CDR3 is CASRSQGASGYTF. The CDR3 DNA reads TGTGCCAGCAGGTCACAGGGGGCTTCCGGCTACACCTTC.

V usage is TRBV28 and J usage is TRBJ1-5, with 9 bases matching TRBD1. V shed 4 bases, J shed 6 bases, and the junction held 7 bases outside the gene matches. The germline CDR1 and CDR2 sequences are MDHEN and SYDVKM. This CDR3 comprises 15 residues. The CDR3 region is CASSSRDRVGQPQHF. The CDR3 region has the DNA TGTGCCAGCAGTTCTCGGGACAGGGTAGGTCAGCCCCAGCATTTT.

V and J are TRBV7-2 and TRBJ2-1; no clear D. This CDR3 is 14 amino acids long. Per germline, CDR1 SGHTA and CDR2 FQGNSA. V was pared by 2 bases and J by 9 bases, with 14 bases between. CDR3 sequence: CASSLQGGVSEQFF. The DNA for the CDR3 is TGTGCCAGCAGCTTACAAGGCGGAGTTTCTGAGCAGTTCTTC.

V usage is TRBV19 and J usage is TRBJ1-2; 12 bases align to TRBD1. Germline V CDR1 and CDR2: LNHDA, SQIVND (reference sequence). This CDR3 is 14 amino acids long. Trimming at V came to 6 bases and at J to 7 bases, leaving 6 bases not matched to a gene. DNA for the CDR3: TGTGCCAGTAGATCCGGGACAGGGGGCTTTGGCTACACCTTC. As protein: CASRSGTGGFGYTF.

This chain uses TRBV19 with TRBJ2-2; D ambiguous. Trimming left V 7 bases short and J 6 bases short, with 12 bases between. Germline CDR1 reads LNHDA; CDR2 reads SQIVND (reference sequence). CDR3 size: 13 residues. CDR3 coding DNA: TGTGCCAGTATGGCCGTTCGGGCCGGGGAGCTGTTTTTT. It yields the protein CASMAVRAGELFF.

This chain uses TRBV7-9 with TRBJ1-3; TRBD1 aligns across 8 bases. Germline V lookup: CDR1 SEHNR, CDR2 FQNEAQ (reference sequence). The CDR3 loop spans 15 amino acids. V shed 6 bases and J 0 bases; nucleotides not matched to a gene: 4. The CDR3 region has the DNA TGTGCCAGCAGGTTCACAGGGGGCTCTGGAAACACCATATATTTT. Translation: CASRFTGGSGNTIYF.

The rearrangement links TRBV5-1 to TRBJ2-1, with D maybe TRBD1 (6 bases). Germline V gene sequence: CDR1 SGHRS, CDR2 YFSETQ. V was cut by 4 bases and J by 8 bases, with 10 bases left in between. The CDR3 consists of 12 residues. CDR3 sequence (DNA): TGCGCCAGCAGCCTCAACAGGGATGAGCAGTTCTTC. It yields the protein CASSLNRDEQFF. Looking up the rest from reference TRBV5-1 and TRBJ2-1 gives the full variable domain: KAGVTQTPRYLIKTRGQQVTLSCSPISGHRSVSWYQQTPGQGLQFLFEYFSETQRNKGNFPGRFSGRQFSNSRSEMNVSTLELGDSALYLCASSLNRDEQFFGPGTRLTVL.

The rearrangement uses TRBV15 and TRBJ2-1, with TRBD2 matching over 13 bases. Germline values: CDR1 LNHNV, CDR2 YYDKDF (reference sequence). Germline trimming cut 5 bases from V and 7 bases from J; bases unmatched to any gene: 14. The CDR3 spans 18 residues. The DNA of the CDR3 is TGTGCCACCAGCTCTATTCGTTGGACTAGCGGGAGTGTAAATGAGCAGTTCTTC. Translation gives CATSSIRWTSGSVNEQFF.